Below, one T cell receptor (beta chain) is given with its context. Which antigen it targets is not known. No much larger clonotype is one base removed from it; base qualities were not supplied. The entry originates in a study of blood T cell repertoires in COVID-19 (dated by TCRdb to 2020 to 2022). Study-level background: Samples covering the acute and convalescent phases of COVID-19 were provided by collaborators in the United States, Italy and Spain. The dataset comprised deeply sampled blood TCRbeta repertoires from subjects exposed to, actively infected with, or recovered from COVID-19. HLA class I and class II types, where available, came from metadata supplied by the sample provider rather than from assay-based typing. A de-identified subject ID, COVID-19 status, age in years and sex were almost always included in the sample metadata. The material from the prospective study consisted of cDNA or gDNA derived from T cells, B-cell-depleted T cells, or PBMCs. A freely available public database, intended as a resource for researchers studying the immune response to SARS-CoV-2, is where the repertoires were released. Samples came from the ongoing ImmuneRACE study (first 160 participants) plus 1,254 subjects from 6 global collaborators. Study-wide findings and limitations: How much clinical and demographic metadata was included differed by source and by participant, and the metadata was provided uncurated.

At one collaborating source in Seattle, patients were enrolled during active infection and were followed longitudinally through the course of disease. Whole blood was collected in K2EDTA tubes by collaborating institutions according to the institutions' own protocols. For TCRbeta analysis, collaborators shipped samples in one of three forms: frozen whole blood, isolated PBMCs, or DNA extracted from either of those sample types. Including the terminal cysteine and phenylalanine, the CDR3 comprises 16 residues. The CDR3 DNA has 48 bases and is translated from base 1. Taken from the germline V gene, the CDR1 and CDR2 loops are SGHRS and YFSETQ. Trimming removed 0 bases from V and 6 bases from J, leaving 19 bases between the germline ends. TCRbeta CDR3 regions were amplified from genomic DNA using the immunoSEQ Assay, a bias-controlled multiplex PCR. The study's processing was this. Within the assay, amplification of reference gene primers was used to estimate how many nucleated cells each sample contained. To quantify the absolute abundance of each unique TCRbeta CDR3 rearrangement, sequence reads were collapsed and filtered. For each sample, productive Simpson clonality was calculated as the square root of Simpson's diversity index across productive rearrangements. Drawn from immuneACCESS, this table holds only the in-frame rearrangements with V and J called that TCRdb kept. Clones are partly lost; checked studies trace under half to an unresolved V gene and leave the rest unexplained. Clone size and V and J calls were adopted from that table, with D and trimming inferred from the DNA. Within this sample are more than 300,000 clones, with roughly 90% of them counted one time only. About 2% of the sample lies in the top ten.

This sequence was found in a woman under 40 with COVID-19, enrolled during active disease. The sequenced sample consisted of peripheral blood. The chain employs TRBV5-1 and TRBJ2-7; TRBD1 is possibly the D segment (5 matching bases). The base sequence is TGCGCCAGCAGCTTGGTAGGCAGCCCCACCACAGGCGAGCAGTACTTC. Its translation reads: CASSLVGSPTTGEQYF. Extended through the reference TRBV5-1 and TRBJ2-7 proteins, this CDR3 yields the full variable domain: KAGVTQTPRYLIKTRGQQVTLSCSPISGHRSVSWYQQTPGQGLQFLFEYFSETQRNKGNFPGRFSGRQFSNSRSEMNVSTLELGDSALYLCASSLVGSPTTGEQYFGPGTRLTVT.